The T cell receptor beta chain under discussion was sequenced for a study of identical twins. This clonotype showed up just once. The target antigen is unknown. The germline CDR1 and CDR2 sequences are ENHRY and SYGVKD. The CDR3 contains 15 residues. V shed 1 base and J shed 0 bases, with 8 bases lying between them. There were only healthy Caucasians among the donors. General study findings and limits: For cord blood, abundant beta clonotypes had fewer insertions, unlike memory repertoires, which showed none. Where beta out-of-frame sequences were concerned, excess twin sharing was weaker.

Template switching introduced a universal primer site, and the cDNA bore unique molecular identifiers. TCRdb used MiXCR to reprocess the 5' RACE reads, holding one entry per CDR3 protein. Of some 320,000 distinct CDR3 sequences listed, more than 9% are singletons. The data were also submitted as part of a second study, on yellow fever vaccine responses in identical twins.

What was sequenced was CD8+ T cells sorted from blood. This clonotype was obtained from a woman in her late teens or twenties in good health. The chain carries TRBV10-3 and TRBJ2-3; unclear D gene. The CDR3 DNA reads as TGTGCCATCAGTGAGTTCGGGTCTAGCACAGATACGCAGTATTTT. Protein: CAISEFGSSTDTQYF.